This is a list of T cell receptor beta chains from one sample in a study of shared clonotypes between healthy human individuals. TCRdb's copy holds only in-frame clones and misses some; the assay was immunoSEQ multiplex PCR. Here the sample spans some 2,100,000 clones, 95% being singletons. Specimen: naive CD4+ T cells sorted from blood. These receptors were taken from a man aged 18 to 30 in good health. The CDR3 runs from the conserved cysteine through the conserved F or W. A D gene is named only where the DNA matches it firmly. Only some rows state a clone size, as once, few, many or a class for expanded clones.

CDR3 protein: CASSTGTVKDTQYF
CDR3 DNA: TGCGCCAGCAGCACCGGGACTGTCAAGGATACGCAGTATTTT
clone size: .
D gene: .
V gene: TRBV5-1
J gene: TRBJ2-3

CDR3 protein: CASSPLVGTPETQYF
CDR3 DNA: TGTGCCAGCTCACCTCTAGTCGGGACCCCAGAGACCCAGTACTTC
clone size: .
D gene: .
V gene: TRBV18
J gene: TRBJ2-5

CDR3 protein: CASSASGARTNQPQHF
CDR3 DNA: TGTGCCAGCAGTGCTTCGGGGGCCCGTACTAATCAGCCCCAGCATTTT
clone size: .
D gene: .
V gene: TRBV2
J gene: TRBJ1-5

CDR3 protein: CASSLRGDYEQYF
CDR3 DNA: TGTGCCAGCAGCCTAAGGGGAGACTACGAGCAGTACTTC
clone size: .
D gene: .
V gene: TRBV5-8
J gene: TRBJ2-7

CDR3 protein: CSVRGPGVEQFF
CDR3 DNA: TGCAGCGTCAGGGGGCCGGGGGTCGAGCAGTTCTTC
clone size: .
D gene: TRBD1
V gene: TRBV29-1
J gene: TRBJ2-1

CDR3 protein: CAISGQGGTEAFF
CDR3 DNA: TGTGCCATCAGTGGACAGGGTGGGACTGAAGCTTTCTTT
clone size: .
D gene: TRBD1
V gene: TRBV10-3
J gene: TRBJ1-1

CDR3 protein: CASGSSGNTIYF
CDR3 DNA: TGTGCCAGCGGCTCCTCTGGAAACACCATATATTTT
clone size: .
D gene: .
V gene: TRBV28
J gene: TRBJ1-3

CDR3 protein: CASSFLLEPVNTEAFF
CDR3 DNA: TGTGCCAGCAGTTTCCTCTTGGAGCCAGTAAACACTGAAGCTTTCTTT
clone size: .
D gene: .
V gene: TRBV28
J gene: TRBJ1-1

CDR3 protein: CASSLPPYEQYF
CDR3 DNA: TGCGCCAGCAGCCTACCCCCCTACGAGCAGTACTTC
clone size: .
D gene: .
V gene: TRBV5-1
J gene: TRBJ2-7

CDR3 protein: CASSLIGLAWETQYF
CDR3 DNA: TGTGCTAGCAGCTTAATAGGACTAGCGTGGGAGACCCAGTACTTC
clone size: .
D gene: TRBD2
V gene: TRBV7-7
J gene: TRBJ2-5

CDR3 protein: CASSNGGEQYF
CDR3 DNA: TGTGCCAGCAGTAATGGAGGGGAGCAGTACTTC
clone size: .
D gene: .
V gene: TRBV6-5
J gene: TRBJ2-7

CDR3 protein: CSVEPPRTRTATGELFF
CDR3 DNA: TGCAGCGTTGAACCCCCTCGGACCCGGACCGCGACCGGGGAGCTGTTTTTT
clone size: .
D gene: .
V gene: TRBV29-1
J gene: TRBJ2-2

CDR3 protein: CASSLGLAGQETQYF
CDR3 DNA: TGTGCCAGCAGCTTAGGGCTAGCGGGTCAAGAGACCCAGTACTTC
clone size: .
D gene: TRBD2
V gene: TRBV7-2
J gene: TRBJ2-5

CDR3 protein: CASSSSSGHQHF
CDR3 DNA: TGTGCCAGCAGTTCCTCATCAGGTCACCAGCATTTT
clone size: .
D gene: .
V gene: TRBV6-5
J gene: TRBJ1-5

CDR3 protein: CASSLRGSYNEQFF
CDR3 DNA: TGCGCCAGCAGCTTACGGGGCTCCTACAATGAGCAGTTCTTC
clone size: once
D gene: .
V gene: TRBV5-1
J gene: TRBJ2-1

CDR3 protein: CATTLGGYEQYF
CDR3 DNA: TGTGCCACCACCCTCGGAGGCTACGAGCAGTACTTC
clone size: .
D gene: .
V gene: TRBV6-1
J gene: TRBJ2-7

CDR3 protein: CASSLSSGISGNTIYF
CDR3 DNA: TGCGCCAGCAGCTTGAGTTCCGGGATCTCTGGAAACACCATATATTTT
clone size: once
D gene: .
V gene: TRBV5-1
J gene: TRBJ1-3

CDR3 protein: CAWSPQGPSEPQHF
CDR3 DNA: TGTGCCTGGAGCCCGCAGGGGCCATCAGAGCCCCAGCATTTT
clone size: .
D gene: .
V gene: TRBV30
J gene: TRBJ1-5

CDR3 protein: CASSMNGHTEAFF
CDR3 DNA: TGTGCCAGTAGTATGAACGGGCACACTGAAGCTTTCTTT
clone size: .
D gene: .
V gene: TRBV19
J gene: TRBJ1-1

CDR3 protein: CASSIGRGSQPQHF
CDR3 DNA: TGTGCCAGTAGTATAGGTAGGGGTAGTCAGCCCCAGCATTTT
clone size: .
D gene: .
V gene: TRBV19
J gene: TRBJ1-5

CDR3 protein: CASSLSNSNQPQHF
CDR3 DNA: TGTGCCAGCAGCCTGTCGAATAGCAATCAGCCCCAGCATTTT
clone size: .
D gene: .
V gene: TRBV6-1
J gene: TRBJ1-5

CDR3 protein: CASSRTGIQETQYF
CDR3 DNA: TGTGCCAGCAGTCGGACAGGGATACAAGAGACCCAGTACTTC
clone size: .
D gene: TRBD1
V gene: TRBV2
J gene: TRBJ2-5

CDR3 protein: CASSVDSGEAFF
CDR3 DNA: TGTGCCAGCAGCGTAGACTCGGGTGAAGCTTTCTTT
clone size: .
D gene: .
V gene: TRBV9
J gene: TRBJ1-1

CDR3 protein: CASSSGTGIAKNIQYF
CDR3 DNA: TGCGCCAGCAGCTCCGGGACAGGGATAGCCAAAAACATTCAGTACTTC
clone size: .
D gene: TRBD1
V gene: TRBV5-1
J gene: TRBJ2-4

CDR3 protein: CATHRGGINNEQFF
CDR3 DNA: TGTGCCACCCACAGGGGAGGGATTAACAATGAGCAGTTCTTC
clone size: .
D gene: .
V gene: TRBV10-3
J gene: TRBJ2-1

CDR3 protein: CASSIANQPQHF
CDR3 DNA: TGTGCCAGTAGTATCGCTAATCAGCCCCAGCATTTT
clone size: once
D gene: .
V gene: TRBV19
J gene: TRBJ1-5